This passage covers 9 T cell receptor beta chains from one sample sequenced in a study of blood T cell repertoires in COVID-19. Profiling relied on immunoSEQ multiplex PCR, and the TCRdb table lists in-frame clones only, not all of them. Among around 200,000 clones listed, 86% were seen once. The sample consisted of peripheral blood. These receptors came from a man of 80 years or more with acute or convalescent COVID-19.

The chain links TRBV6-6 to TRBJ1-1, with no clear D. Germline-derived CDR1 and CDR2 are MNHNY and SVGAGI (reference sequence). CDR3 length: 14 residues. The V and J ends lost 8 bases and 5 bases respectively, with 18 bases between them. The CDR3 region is CASQMAGWRTEAFF. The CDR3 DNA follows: TGTGCCAGCCAGATGGCAGGATGGAGGACTGAAGCTTTCTTT.

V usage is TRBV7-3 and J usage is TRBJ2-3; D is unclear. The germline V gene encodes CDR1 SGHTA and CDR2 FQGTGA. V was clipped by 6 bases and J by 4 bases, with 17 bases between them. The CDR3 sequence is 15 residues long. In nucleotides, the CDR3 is TGTGCCAGCAGTAGAGGCGGCCAATGGGCAGATACGCAGTATTTT. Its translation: CASSRGGQWADTQYF.

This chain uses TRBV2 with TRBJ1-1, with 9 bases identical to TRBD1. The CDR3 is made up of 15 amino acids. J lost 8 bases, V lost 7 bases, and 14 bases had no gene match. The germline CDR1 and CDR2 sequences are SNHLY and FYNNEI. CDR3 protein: CASIDRTGANGEAFF. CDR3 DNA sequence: TGTGCCAGCATAGATAGGACAGGGGCCAATGGGGAAGCTTTCTTT.

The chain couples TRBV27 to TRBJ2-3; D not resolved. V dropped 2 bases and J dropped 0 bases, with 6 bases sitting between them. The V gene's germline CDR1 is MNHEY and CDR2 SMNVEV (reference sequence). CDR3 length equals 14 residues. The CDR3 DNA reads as TGTGCCAGCAGTTTAGGTCTAAGCACAGATACGCAGTATTTT. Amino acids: CASSLGLSTDTQYF.

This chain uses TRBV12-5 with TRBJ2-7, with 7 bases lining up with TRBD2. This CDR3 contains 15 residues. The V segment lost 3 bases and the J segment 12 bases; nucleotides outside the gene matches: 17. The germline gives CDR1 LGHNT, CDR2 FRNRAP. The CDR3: CASGFRLLGGGDRYV. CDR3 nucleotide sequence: TGTGCTAGTGGTTTTAGGTTATTGGGGGGGGGAGATCGGTACGTC.

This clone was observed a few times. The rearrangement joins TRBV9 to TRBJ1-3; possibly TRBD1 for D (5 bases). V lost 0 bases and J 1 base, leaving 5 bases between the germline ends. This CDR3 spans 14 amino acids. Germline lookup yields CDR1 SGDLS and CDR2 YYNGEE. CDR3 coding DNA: TGTGCCAGCAGCGTAGAGGGGTCTGGAAACACCATATATTTT. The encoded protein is CASSVEGSGNTIYF.

The CDR3 region is CASKRTSRYEQYF. The CDR3 bases are TGTGCCAGCAAGAGGACTAGCCGCTACGAGCAGTACTTC. The chain has TRBV28 and TRBJ2-7, with 8 nucleotides matching TRBD2. Germline V gene lookup returns CDR1 MDHEN and CDR2 SYDVKM. V shed 7 bases, J shed 3 bases, and the junction held 5 bases outside the gene matches. The CDR3 sequence is 13 residues long.

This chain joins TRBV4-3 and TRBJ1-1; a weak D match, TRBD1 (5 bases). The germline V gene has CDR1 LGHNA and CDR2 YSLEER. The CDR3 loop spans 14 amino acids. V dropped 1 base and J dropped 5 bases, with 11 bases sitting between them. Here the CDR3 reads CASSQGGRATEAFF. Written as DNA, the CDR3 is TGCGCCAGCAGCCAAGGGGGGAGGGCTACTGAAGCTTTCTTT.

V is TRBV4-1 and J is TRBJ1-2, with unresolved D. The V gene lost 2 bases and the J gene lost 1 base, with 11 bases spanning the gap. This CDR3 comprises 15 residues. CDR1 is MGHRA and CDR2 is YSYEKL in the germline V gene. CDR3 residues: CASSQTGINNYGYTF. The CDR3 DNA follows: TGCGCCAGCAGCCAAACCGGGATCAATAACTATGGCTACACCTTC.